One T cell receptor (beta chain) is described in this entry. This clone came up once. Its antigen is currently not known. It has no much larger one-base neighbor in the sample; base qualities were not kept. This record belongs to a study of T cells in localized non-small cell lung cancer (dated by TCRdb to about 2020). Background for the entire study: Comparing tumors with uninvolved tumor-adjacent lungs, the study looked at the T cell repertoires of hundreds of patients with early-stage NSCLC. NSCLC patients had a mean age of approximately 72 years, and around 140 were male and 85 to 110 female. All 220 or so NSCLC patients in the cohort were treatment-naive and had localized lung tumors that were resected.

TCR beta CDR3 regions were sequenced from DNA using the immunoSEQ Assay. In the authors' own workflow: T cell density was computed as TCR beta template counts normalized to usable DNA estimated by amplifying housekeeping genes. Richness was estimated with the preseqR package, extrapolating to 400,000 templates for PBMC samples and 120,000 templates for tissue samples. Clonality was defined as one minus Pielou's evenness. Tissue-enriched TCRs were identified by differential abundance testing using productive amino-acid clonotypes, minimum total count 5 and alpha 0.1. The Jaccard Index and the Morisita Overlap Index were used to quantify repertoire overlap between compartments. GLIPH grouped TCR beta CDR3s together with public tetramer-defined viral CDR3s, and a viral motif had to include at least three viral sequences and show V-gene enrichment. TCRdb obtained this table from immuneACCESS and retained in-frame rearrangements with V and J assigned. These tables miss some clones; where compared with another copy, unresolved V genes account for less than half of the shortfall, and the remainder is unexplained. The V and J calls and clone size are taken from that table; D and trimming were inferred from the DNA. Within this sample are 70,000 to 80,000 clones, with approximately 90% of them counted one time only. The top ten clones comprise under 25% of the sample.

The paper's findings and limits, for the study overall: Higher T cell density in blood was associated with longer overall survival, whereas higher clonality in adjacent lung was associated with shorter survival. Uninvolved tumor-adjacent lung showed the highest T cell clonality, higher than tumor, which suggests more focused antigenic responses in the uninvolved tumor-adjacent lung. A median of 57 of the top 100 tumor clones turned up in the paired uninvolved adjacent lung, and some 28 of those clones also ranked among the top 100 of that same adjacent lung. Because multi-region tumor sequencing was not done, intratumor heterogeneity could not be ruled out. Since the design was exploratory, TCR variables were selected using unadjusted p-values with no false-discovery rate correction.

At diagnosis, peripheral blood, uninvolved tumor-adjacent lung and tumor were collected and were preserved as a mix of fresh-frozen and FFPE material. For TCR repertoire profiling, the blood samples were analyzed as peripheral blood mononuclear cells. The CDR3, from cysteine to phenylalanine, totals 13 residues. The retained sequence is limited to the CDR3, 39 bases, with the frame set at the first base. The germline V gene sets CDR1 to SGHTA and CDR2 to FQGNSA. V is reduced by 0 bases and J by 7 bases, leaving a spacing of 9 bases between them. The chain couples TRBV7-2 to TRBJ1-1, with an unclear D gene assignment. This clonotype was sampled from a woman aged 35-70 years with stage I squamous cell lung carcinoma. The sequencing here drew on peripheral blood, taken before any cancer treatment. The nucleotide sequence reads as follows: TGTGCCAGCAGCTTAGCAGGGTATAGTGAAGCTTTCTTT. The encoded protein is CASSLAGYSEAFF.